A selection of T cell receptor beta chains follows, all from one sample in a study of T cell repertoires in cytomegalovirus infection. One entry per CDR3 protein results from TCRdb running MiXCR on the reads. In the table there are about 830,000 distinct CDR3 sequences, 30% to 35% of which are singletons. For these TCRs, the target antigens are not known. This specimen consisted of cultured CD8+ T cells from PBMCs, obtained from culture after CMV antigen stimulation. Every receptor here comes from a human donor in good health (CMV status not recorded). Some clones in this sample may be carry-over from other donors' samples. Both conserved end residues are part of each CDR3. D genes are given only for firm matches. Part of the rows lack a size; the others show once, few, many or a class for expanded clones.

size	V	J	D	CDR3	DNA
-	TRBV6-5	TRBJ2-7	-	CATKKGGFYLDEQYF	TGTGCCACTAAGAAAGGGGGTTTCTATCTGGACGAGCAGTACTTC
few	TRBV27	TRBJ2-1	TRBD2	CASSFGTSGYGEQFF	TGTGCCAGCAGCTTCGGGACTAGCGGGTATGGTGAGCAGTTCTTC
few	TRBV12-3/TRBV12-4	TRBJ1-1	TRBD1	CASSLGQRHEAFF	TGTGCCAGCAGTTTGGGACAGCGACATGAAGCTTTCTTT
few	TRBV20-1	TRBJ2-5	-	CSAARRGQETQYF	TGCAGTGCTGCCCGTCGGGGACAAGAGACCCAGTACTTC
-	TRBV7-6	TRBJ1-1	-	CASSPLGLNTEAFF	TGTGCCAGCAGCCCGCTGGGCCTGAACACTGAAGCTTTCTTT
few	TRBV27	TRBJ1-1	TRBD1	CASRETGGRDEAFF	TGTGCCAGCAGGGAAACAGGGGGGAGGGACGAAGCTTTCTTT
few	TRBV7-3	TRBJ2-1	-	CASSPGPAKYNEQFF	TGTGCCAGCAGCCCGGGGCCCGCAAAATACAATGAGCAGTTCTTC
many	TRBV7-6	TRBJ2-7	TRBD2	CASSYLCRGGCEQYF	TGTGCCAGCAGCTACCTTTGTCGGGGGGGCTGCGAGCAGTACTTC
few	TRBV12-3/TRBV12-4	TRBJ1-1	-	CASSHGPPPARTEAFF	TGTGCCAGCAGTCATGGGCCGCCCCCCGCGAGGACTGAAGCTTTCTTT
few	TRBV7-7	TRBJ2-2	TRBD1	CASSPTGEMNTGELFF	TGTGCTAGCAGCCCGACAGGGGAGATGAACACCGGGGAGCTGTTTTTT
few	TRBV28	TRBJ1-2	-	CAALFRGYGYTF	TGTGCCGCCCTGTTCAGGGGCTATGGCTACACCTTC
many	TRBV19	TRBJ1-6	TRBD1	CASSMGQRINSPLHF	TGTGCCAGTAGTATGGGACAGCGGATTAATTCACCCCTCCACTTT
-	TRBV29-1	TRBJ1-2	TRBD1	CSVTGTGSYYGYTF	TGCAGCGTAACCGGGACAGGGAGCTACTATGGCTACACCTTC
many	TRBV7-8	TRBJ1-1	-	CASSSKKASNTEAFF	TGTGCCAGCAGCTCCAAAAAGGCCTCGAACACTGAAGCTTTCTTT
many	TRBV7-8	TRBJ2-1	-	CASSLIFEGKGVNEQFF	TGTGCCAGCAGCTTAATCTTCGAGGGCAAGGGGGTCAATGAGCAGTTCTTC
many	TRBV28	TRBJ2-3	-	CASSLAGQPPDTQYF	TGTGCCAGCAGTTTGGCAGGACAACCACCGGATACGCAGTATTTT
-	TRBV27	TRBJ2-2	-	CANSPGFGDTGELFF	TGTGCCAACAGTCCAGGATTTGGCGACACCGGGGAGCTGTTTTTT
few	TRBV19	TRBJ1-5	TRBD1	CASSRQGADNNQPQHF	TGTGCCAGTAGTAGACAGGGGGCTGATAACAATCAGCCCCAGCATTTT
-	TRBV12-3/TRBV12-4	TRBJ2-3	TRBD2	CASSYLAGASPYDTQYF	TGTGCCAGCAGTTATCTAGCGGGGGCCTCACCGTACGATACGCAGTATTTT
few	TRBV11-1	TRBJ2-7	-	CASSPSRGPSYEQYF	TGTGCCAGCAGCCCCTCCCGGGGGCCCTCCTACGAGCAGTACTTC
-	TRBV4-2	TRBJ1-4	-	CASSPSFGELGEKLFF	TGTGCCAGCAGCCCTAGTTTCGGGGAGTTGGGTGAAAAACTGTTTTTT
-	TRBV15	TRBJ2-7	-	CATSRAHRAGEYEQYF	TGTGCCACCAGCAGAGCCCACCGGGCAGGGGAGTACGAGCAGTACTTC
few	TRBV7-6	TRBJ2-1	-	CASSLAPYGGHSYNEQFF	TGTGCCAGCAGCTTAGCGCCGTACGGGGGGCACTCCTACAATGAGCAGTTCTTC
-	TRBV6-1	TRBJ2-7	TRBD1	CASSGHLTQGAQEQYF	TGTGCCAGCAGTGGGCACCTGACACAGGGGGCTCAGGAGCAGTACTTC
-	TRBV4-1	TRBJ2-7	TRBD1	CASSQALPGGYEQYF	TGCGCCAGCAGCCAAGCGTTGCCAGGGGGCTACGAGCAGTACTTC
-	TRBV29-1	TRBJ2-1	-	CSVEGFGYNEQFF	TGCAGCGTTGAGGGTTTCGGTTACAATGAGCAGTTCTTC
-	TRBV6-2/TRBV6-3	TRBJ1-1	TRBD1	CASSYSEEQGDTEAFF	TGTGCCAGCAGTTACTCGGAGGAACAGGGGGACACTGAAGCTTTCTTT
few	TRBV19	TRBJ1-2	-	CASSIAPANYGYTF	TGTGCCAGTAGTATAGCCCCCGCCAACTATGGCTACACCTTC
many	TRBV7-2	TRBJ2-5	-	CASSFDRGGETQYF	TGTGCCAGCAGCTTTGATAGGGGTGGGGAGACCCAGTACTTC
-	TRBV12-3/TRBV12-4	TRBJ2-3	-	CASSLRATPGTDTQYF	TGTGCCAGCAGTTTAAGGGCCACTCCGGGCACAGATACGCAGTATTTT